This TCR beta chain was documented in a study of blood T cell repertoires in COVID-19. Trimming removed 6 bases at V and 4 bases at J, with 13 bases between. The CDR3 spans 14 residues. Germline V gene data show CDR1 as MNHEY and CDR2 as SVGAGI. The method was immunoSEQ multiplex PCR; TCRdb's version includes in-frame clones alone and lacks a portion of them. The sample lists roughly 170,000 clones; roughly 84% were seen once. Study members were between about 18 and 90 years old and lived in 24 US regions. Researchers sorted participants into cohorts using their self-reported clinical history. This clonotype was obtained from a man in his fifties or sixties who had recovered from COVID-19. The sequencing input was PBMCs or T cells enriched from blood (not recorded which). The gene calls are TRBV6-5 and TRBJ1-5; maybe TRBD1 (6 bases). CDR3 residues: CASRPYRVNQPQHF. The CDR3 nucleotides read TGTGCCAGCAGGCCCTACAGGGTAAATCAGCCCCAGCATTTT.